This TCR beta chain derives from a study of T cell changes during pregnancy in multiple sclerosis. The CDR3 covers 16 residues. CDR1 is SGDLS, CDR2 YYNGEE, per germline. J lost 3 bases, V lost 3 bases, and 6 bases had no gene match. Measured with immunoSEQ multiplex PCR; TCRdb has only the in-frame clones, and not every one. The sample carries tens of thousands of clones, around 92% recorded once. This chain uses TRBV9 with TRBJ2-3; 11 bases agree with TRBD2. Sequences were derived from CD4+ T cells from peripheral blood mononuclear cells, sampled after pregnancy. The sequence came from a female donor with multiple sclerosis, enrolled in a pregnancy study. CDR3 bases: TGTGCCAGCAGCGCATTGACTAGCGGGAAAACAGATACGCAGTATTTT. Translating gives CASSALTSGKTDTQYF.